A selection of T cell receptor beta chains follows, all from one sample in a study of blood T cell repertoires in COVID-19. The table came from immunoSEQ multiplex PCR; TCRdb's copy has only in-frame clones and leaves some out. Among over 75,000 clones, 79% were seen once, and the ten largest hold about 11%. The specimen was peripheral blood. These receptors were collected from a man between 65 and 85 years old with acute or convalescent COVID-19. Both conserved end residues are part of each CDR3. Fields, in order: D gene, clone size, J gene, V gene, CDR3 DNA, CDR3 protein. A D gene is named only where the DNA matches it firmly. Expanded clones get a size class; other rows say once, few or many, or leave the size out.

d_gene: TRBD1
abundance: NA
j_gene: TRBJ2-5
v_gene: TRBV19
CDR3nt: TGTGCCAGTAACAACAGGGAGGGACAGGGTGTGGAGACCCAGTACTTC
CDR3aa: CASNNREGQGVETQYF

d_gene: NA
abundance: NA
j_gene: TRBJ1-2
v_gene: TRBV18
CDR3nt: TGTGCCAGCTCACACAGGGATGGCTACACCTTC
CDR3aa: CASSHRDGYTF

d_gene: NA
abundance: NA
j_gene: TRBJ2-1
v_gene: TRBV14
CDR3nt: TGTGCCAGCAGCCAAGATTTAGACAATGAGCAGTTCTTC
CDR3aa: CASSQDLDNEQFF

d_gene: NA
abundance: NA
j_gene: TRBJ1-6
v_gene: TRBV28
CDR3nt: TGTGCCAGCAGTTCGGGAAATACTCCCCTCCACTTT
CDR3aa: CASSSGNTPLHF

d_gene: NA
abundance: NA
j_gene: TRBJ1-1
v_gene: TRBV30
CDR3nt: TGTGCCTGGAGTCAGGGTGGGAAGACTGAAGCTTTCTTT
CDR3aa: CAWSQGGKTEAFF

d_gene: NA
abundance: once
j_gene: TRBJ1-4
v_gene: TRBV19
CDR3nt: TGTGCCAGTAGTGTCGAGCCTACAGGGTCAGCTAATGAAAAACTGTTTTTT
CDR3aa: CASSVEPTGSANEKLFF

d_gene: TRBD1
abundance: NA
j_gene: TRBJ2-5
v_gene: TRBV4-1
CDR3nt: TGCGCCAGCAGCCAAGCCCCGAGAGGGGGCTGGGAGACCCAGTACTTC
CDR3aa: CASSQAPRGGWETQYF

d_gene: NA
abundance: NA
j_gene: TRBJ2-7
v_gene: TRBV15
CDR3nt: TGTGCCACCAGCAGATCCCTCGGGGACGAGCAGTACTTC
CDR3aa: CATSRSLGDEQYF

d_gene: TRBD1
abundance: NA
j_gene: TRBJ2-7
v_gene: TRBV4-1
CDR3nt: TGCGCCAGCAGCCACGCGGACAGGGCCTACGAGCAGTACTTC
CDR3aa: CASSHADRAYEQYF

d_gene: NA
abundance: NA
j_gene: TRBJ1-1
v_gene: TRBV4-1
CDR3nt: TGCGCCAGCAGCCAAGATCCTGGGCAGGCAAAGGCTTTCTTT
CDR3aa: CASSQDPGQAKAFF

d_gene: NA
abundance: NA
j_gene: TRBJ2-2
v_gene: TRBV11-3
CDR3nt: TGTGCCAGCAGCTTAGTGCGCTCCGGGGAGCTGTTTTTT
CDR3aa: CASSLVRSGELFF

d_gene: NA
abundance: NA
j_gene: TRBJ2-1
v_gene: TRBV12-3/TRBV12-4
CDR3nt: TGTGCCAGCAGTCCAAGGGGGTCTGAGCAGTTCTTC
CDR3aa: CASSPRGSEQFF

d_gene: NA
abundance: NA
j_gene: TRBJ2-1
v_gene: TRBV7-9
CDR3nt: TGTGCCAGCAGCTTAGCGGCACAGCTAAATGAGCAGTTCTTC
CDR3aa: CASSLAAQLNEQFF

d_gene: TRBD1
abundance: NA
j_gene: TRBJ1-1
v_gene: TRBV28
CDR3nt: TGTGCCAGCAGTTTACTACTAGGACAGGGGGCGCGTCCGACTGAAGCTTTCTTT
CDR3aa: CASSLLLGQGARPTEAFF

d_gene: NA
abundance: NA
j_gene: TRBJ2-2
v_gene: TRBV10-2
CDR3nt: TGCGCCAGCAGGGCCGATTACGCGAACACCGGGGAGCTGTTTTTT
CDR3aa: CASRADYANTGELFF

d_gene: NA
abundance: NA
j_gene: TRBJ1-4
v_gene: TRBV3-1/TRBV3-2
CDR3nt: TGTGCCAGCAGCCAAGTCACAGGGTTTGAAAAACTGTTTTTT
CDR3aa: CASSQVTGFEKLFF

d_gene: NA
abundance: NA
j_gene: TRBJ2-1
v_gene: TRBV7-8
CDR3nt: TGTGCCAGCAGCTTAATCCGCAATGAGCAGTTCTTC
CDR3aa: CASSLIRNEQFF

d_gene: TRBD1
abundance: NA
j_gene: TRBJ2-1
v_gene: TRBV5-4
CDR3nt: TGTGCCAGCAGCGTACAAAGGGGGCGCCACAATGAGCAGTTCTTC
CDR3aa: CASSVQRGRHNEQFF

d_gene: NA
abundance: few
j_gene: TRBJ1-1
v_gene: TRBV6-4
CDR3nt: TGTGCCAGCAGGGCCCACAATAAGAACACTGAAGCTTTCTTT
CDR3aa: CASRAHNKNTEAFF

d_gene: NA
abundance: NA
j_gene: TRBJ2-1
v_gene: TRBV5-6
CDR3nt: TGTGCCAGCAGCTTGGAAGGGAGCGACAATGAGCAGTTCTTC
CDR3aa: CASSLEGSDNEQFF

d_gene: TRBD1
abundance: NA
j_gene: TRBJ1-5
v_gene: TRBV7-3
CDR3nt: TGTGCCAGCAGCTTAAAAGCAGACAGGGCCAATCAGCCCCAGCATTTT
CDR3aa: CASSLKADRANQPQHF

d_gene: TRBD1
abundance: NA
j_gene: TRBJ1-1
v_gene: TRBV13
CDR3nt: TGTGCCAGCAGCTTCGCGACAGGGTTGGCTGAAGCTTTCTTT
CDR3aa: CASSFATGLAEAFF

d_gene: TRBD2
abundance: few
j_gene: TRBJ2-3
v_gene: TRBV19
CDR3nt: TGTGCCAGTAGTATCCTAGCGGGGGATACAGATACGCAGTATTTT
CDR3aa: CASSILAGDTDTQYF

d_gene: TRBD2
abundance: NA
j_gene: TRBJ2-2
v_gene: TRBV27
CDR3nt: TGTGCCAGCACCTTGAGCGGGGGCACCGGGGAGCTGTTTTTT
CDR3aa: CASTLSGGTGELFF